This TCR beta chain stems from a study of blood T cell repertoires in COVID-19. Background on the study: Some COVID-19 samples were acute and others convalescent; all came from the United States, Italy and Spain.

The V and J ends lost 5 bases and 5 bases, in that order; junction bases with no gene match: 8. This CDR3 has 14 residues. CDR1 is SGHNT, CDR2 YYREEE, per germline (reference sequence). Here immunoSEQ multiplex PCR was the method, and the copy in TCRdb shows in-frame clones only, minus some. The sample includes tens of thousands of clones, around three quarters of them seen just once. The TCR originated in a woman aged 80 or over with active or convalescent COVID-19. The sequencing input was peripheral blood. J is TRBJ1-2 and V is TRBV5-4; 8 bases align to TRBD1. The DNA for the CDR3 is TGTGCCAGCAGAAACGGACAGGGCCCGTATGGCTACACCTTC. It translates to CASRNGQGPYGYTF. Complete variable domain (other parts from reference TRBV5-4 and TRBJ1-2): ETGVTQSPTHLIKTRGQQVTLRCSSQSGHNTVSWYQQALGQGPQFIFQYYREEENGRGNFPPRFSGLQFPNYSSELNVNALELDDSALYLCASRNGQGPYGYTFGSGTRLTVV.